This entry features one T cell receptor (beta chain) sequence. Germline trimming cut 7 bases from V and 7 bases from J; bases unmatched to any gene: 12. Germline values: CDR1 SNHLY, CDR2 FYNNEI. The CDR3 has 16 amino acids. This sample is part of a study of blood T cell repertoires in COVID-19. Study information: Sites in the United States, Italy and Spain provided acute and convalescent COVID-19 samples.

Source study methods: Estimation of nucleated cell counts relied on the amplification of reference gene primers. Clones were sequenced by immunoSEQ multiplex PCR, and TCRdb holds only the in-frame ones, with some missing. The D gene and trimming were derived from the DNA, and the V and J assignments and clone size from that table. Of roughly 200,000 clones listed, about 90% were seen once; the top ten hold around 1.3%. All recovered Cohort 3 donors got two negative PCRs, got clearance, or saw symptom resolution. The sequenced sample was PBMCs or T cells enriched from blood (not recorded which). This TCR was sampled from a man aged 25 to 40 who had recovered from COVID-19. The genes are TRBV2 and TRBJ2-1; 11 bases align to TRBD2. The DNA of the CDR3 is TGTGCCAGCAAATTTAGCTCTAGCGGGAGGACGAATGAGCAGTTCTTC. Encoded protein: CASKFSSSGRTNEQFF.